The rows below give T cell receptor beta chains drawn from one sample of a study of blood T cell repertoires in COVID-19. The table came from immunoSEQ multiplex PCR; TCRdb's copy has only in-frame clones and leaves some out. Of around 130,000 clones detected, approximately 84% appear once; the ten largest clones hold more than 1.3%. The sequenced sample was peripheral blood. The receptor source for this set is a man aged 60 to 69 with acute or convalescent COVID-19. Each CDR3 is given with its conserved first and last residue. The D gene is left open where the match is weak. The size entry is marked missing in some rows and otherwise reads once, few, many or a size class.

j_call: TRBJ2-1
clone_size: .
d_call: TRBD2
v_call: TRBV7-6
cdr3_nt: TGTGCCAGCAGCGCACCGTCTAGCGGGAGGGGGGCCGCCTACTCCTACAATGAGCAGTTCTTC
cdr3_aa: CASSAPSSGRGAAYSYNEQFF

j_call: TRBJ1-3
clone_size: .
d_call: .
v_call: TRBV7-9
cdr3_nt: TGTGCCAGCAGCTGGGAGGGGAACACCATATATTTT
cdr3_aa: CASSWEGNTIYF

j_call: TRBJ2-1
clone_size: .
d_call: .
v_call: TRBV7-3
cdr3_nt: TGTGCCAGCAGCTTAAGCGGCTCCTACAATGAGCAGTTCTTC
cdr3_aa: CASSLSGSYNEQFF

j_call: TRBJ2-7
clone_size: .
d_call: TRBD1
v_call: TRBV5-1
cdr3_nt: TGCGCCAGCAGCTCACCGGGACAGGGGGCATACGAGCAGTACTTC
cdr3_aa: CASSSPGQGAYEQYF

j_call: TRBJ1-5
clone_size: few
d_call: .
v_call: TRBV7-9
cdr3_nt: TGTGCCAGCAGCTTGGGACATACGTATAGCAATCAGCCCCAGCATTTT
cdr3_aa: CASSLGHTYSNQPQHF

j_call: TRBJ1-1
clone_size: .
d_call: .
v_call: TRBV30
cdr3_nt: TGTGCCTGGAGTAATGTTGCAGGTAACACTGAAGCTTTCTTT
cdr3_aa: CAWSNVAGNTEAFF

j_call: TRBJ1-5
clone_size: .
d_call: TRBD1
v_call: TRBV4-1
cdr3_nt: TGCGCCAGCAGCCTTGACAGGGGCTACAATCAGCCCCAGCATTTT
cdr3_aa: CASSLDRGYNQPQHF

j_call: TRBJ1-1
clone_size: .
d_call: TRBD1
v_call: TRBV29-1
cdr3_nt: TGCAGCGCCAAAGGACAGGGGGCCTGGAACACTGAAGCTTTCTTT
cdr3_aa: CSAKGQGAWNTEAFF

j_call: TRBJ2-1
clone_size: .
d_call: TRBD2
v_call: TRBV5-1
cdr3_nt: TGCGCCAGCAGCTCCCAGCGGGGGAGTTATGAGCAGTTCTTC
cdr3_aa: CASSSQRGSYEQFF

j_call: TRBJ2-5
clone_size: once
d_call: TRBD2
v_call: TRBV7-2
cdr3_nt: TGTGCCAGCAGCTTTTATCCTAGCGGGAGCTTAAGGGAGACCCAGTACTTC
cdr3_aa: CASSFYPSGSLRETQYF

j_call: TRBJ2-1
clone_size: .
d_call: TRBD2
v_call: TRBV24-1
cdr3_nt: TGTGCCACCAGTGACCCTAGCGGGAGGCTCTACAATGAGCAGTTCTTC
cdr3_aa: CATSDPSGRLYNEQFF

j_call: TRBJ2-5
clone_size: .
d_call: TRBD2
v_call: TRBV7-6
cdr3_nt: TGTGCCAGCAGCTTAATGGCTAGCGGACAAGAGACCCAGTACTTC
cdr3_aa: CASSLMASGQETQYF

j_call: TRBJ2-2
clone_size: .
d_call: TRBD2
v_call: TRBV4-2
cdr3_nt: TGTGCCAGCAGTCCCTTTAGCGGGAGCGAGAGCGGGGAGCTGTTTTTT
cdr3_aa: CASSPFSGSESGELFF

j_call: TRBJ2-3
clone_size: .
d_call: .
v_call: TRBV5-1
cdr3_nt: TGCGCCAGCTTCAGACAGTCCACAGATACGCAGTATTTT
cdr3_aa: CASFRQSTDTQYF

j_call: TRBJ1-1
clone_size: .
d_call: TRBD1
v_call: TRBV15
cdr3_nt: TGTGCCACCAGCAGAGGGACAGGGAACACTGAAGCTTTCTTT
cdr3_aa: CATSRGTGNTEAFF

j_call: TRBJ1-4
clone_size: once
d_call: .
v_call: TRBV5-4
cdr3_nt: TGTGCCAGCAGCTCAGAGGTAGCTAATGAAAAACTGTTTTTT
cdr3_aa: CASSSEVANEKLFF

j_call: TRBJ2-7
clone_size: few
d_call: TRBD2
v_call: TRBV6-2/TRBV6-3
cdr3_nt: TGTGCCAGCAGTACTAGCGGGTTATACGAGCAGTACTTC
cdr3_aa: CASSTSGLYEQYF

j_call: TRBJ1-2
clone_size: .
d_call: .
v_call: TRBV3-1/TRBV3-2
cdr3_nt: TGTGCCAGCAGCCAAGAGGCTCGCTATGGCTACACCTTC
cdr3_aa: CASSQEARYGYTF

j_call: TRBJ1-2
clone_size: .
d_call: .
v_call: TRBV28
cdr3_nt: TGTGCCAGCAGTTGGCCGACAGGAGGCTACACCTTC
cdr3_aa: CASSWPTGGYTF

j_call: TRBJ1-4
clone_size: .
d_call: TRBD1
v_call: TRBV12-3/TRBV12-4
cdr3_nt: TGTGCCAGCAGTCAAGGGGGCGAAAAACTGTTTTTT
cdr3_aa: CASSQGGEKLFF

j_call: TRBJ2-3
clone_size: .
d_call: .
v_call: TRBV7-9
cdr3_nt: TGTGCCAGCAGCTTGGAGGTTAGCACAGATACGCAGTATTTT
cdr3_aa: CASSLEVSTDTQYF

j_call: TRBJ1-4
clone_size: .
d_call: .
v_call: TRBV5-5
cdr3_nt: TGTGCCAGCAGCTCGCCCAAGCCCGAAAAACTGTTTTTT
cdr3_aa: CASSSPKPEKLFF

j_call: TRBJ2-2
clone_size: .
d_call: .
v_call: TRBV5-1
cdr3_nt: TGCGCCAGCAGCTCAACAGCGAACACCGGGGAGCTGTTTTTT
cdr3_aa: CASSSTANTGELFF

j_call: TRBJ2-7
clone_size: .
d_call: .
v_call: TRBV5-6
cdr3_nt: TGTGCCAGCAGCCGGGGGGCCGAGCAGTACTTC
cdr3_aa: CASSRGAEQYF

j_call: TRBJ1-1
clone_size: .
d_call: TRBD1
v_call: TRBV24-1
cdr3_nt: TGTGCCACCAGGGGGACAGGTACTGAAGCTTTCTTT
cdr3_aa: CATRGTGTEAFF

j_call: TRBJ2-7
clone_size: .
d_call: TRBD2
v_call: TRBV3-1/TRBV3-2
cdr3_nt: TGTGCCAGCAGTCCCCAGGCGGGGGTAATCAACGAGCAGTACTTC
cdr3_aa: CASSPQAGVINEQYF

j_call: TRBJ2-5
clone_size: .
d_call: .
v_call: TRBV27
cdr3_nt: TGTGCCAGCAGCTCTTCTTGGGGGGTGGCGACCCAGTACTTC
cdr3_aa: CASSSSWGVATQYF

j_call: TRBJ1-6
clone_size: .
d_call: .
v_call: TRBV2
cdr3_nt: TGTGCCAGCAGTATCCGGGGGGGTGCGAATAATTCACCCCTCCACTTT
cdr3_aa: CASSIRGGANNSPLHF

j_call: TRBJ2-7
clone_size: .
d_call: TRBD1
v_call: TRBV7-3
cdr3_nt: TGTGCCAGCAGCCCCGGGACAGGGTACGAGCAGTACTTC
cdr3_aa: CASSPGTGYEQYF

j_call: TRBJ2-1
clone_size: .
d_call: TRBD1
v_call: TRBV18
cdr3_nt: TGTGCCAGCTCAAGGACAGGGGGCGGACAAAGCTCCTACAATGAGCAGTTCTTC
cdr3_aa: CASSRTGGGQSSYNEQFF

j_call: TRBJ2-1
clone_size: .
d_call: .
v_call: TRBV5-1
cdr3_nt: TGCGCCAGCAGCTACCCCGACTCTATCAATGAGCAGTTCTTC
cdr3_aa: CASSYPDSINEQFF

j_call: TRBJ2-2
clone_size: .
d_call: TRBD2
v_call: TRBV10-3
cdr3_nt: TGTGCCATCAGCGAGGGACTAGCAGGTACCGGGGAGCTGTTTTTT
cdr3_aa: CAISEGLAGTGELFF

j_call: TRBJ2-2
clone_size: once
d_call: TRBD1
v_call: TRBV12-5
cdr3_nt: TGTGCTAGTGGAGGGACAGGGCCCGGGGAGCTGTTTTTT
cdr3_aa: CASGGTGPGELFF

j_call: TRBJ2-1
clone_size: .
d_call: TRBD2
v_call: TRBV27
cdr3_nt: TGTGCCAGCACCTCTCGGTTAGCGGGAGGTGGAAATGAGCAGTTCTTC
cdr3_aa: CASTSRLAGGGNEQFF

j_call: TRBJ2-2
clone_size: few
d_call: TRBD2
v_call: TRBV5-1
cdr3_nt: TGCGCCAGCAGCTTGGTCCTAGCGGGGCCCAACACCGGGGAGCTGTTTTTT
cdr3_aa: CASSLVLAGPNTGELFF

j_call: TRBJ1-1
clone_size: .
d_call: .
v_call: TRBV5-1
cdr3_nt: TGCGCCAGCAGCTTGCGGTCCGAGAACACTGAAGCTTTCTTT
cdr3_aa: CASSLRSENTEAFF

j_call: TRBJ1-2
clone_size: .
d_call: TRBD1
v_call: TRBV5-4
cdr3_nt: TGTGCCAGCAGCTTCAACAGGGGGGCGCTTGGCTACACCTTC
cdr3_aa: CASSFNRGALGYTF

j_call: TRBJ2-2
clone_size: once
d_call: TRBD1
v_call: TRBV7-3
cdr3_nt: TGTGCCAGCAGCCAACTCCCGGGACAGGGGTTGCCCGGGGAGCTGTTTTTT
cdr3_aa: CASSQLPGQGLPGELFF

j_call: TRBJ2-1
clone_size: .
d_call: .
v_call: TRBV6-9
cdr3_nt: TGTGCCAGCAGTTCCCGCTCCTACAATGAGCAGTTCTTC
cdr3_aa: CASSSRSYNEQFF

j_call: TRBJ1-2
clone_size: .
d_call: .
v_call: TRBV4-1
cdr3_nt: TGCGCCAGCAGCCAAGTCCTCCAGGGAGCACAGGGCTATGGCTACACCTTC
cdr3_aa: CASSQVLQGAQGYGYTF

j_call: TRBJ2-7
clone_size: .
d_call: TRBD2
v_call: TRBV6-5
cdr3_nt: TGTGCCAGCAGGACTAGCGGGGGGACTTACGAGCAGTACTTC
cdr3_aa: CASRTSGGTYEQYF

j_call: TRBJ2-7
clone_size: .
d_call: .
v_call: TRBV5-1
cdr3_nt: TGCGCCAGCAGCGTAGGGCCCCAGACAGACTACGAGCAGTACTTC
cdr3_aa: CASSVGPQTDYEQYF

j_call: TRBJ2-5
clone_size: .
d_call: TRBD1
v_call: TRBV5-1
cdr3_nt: TGCGCCAGCAGCTTGGATGCCGGGACAGGGTACCAAGAGACCCAGTACTTC
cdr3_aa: CASSLDAGTGYQETQYF

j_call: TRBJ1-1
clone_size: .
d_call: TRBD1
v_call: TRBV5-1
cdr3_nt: TGCGCCAGCAGCAGGGACAGGGCGGACACTGAAGCTTTCTTT
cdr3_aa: CASSRDRADTEAFF

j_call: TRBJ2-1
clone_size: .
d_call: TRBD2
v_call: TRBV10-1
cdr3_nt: TGCGCCAGCACGGGAGGTCCCCTAGACAATGAGCAGTTCTTC
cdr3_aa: CASTGGPLDNEQFF

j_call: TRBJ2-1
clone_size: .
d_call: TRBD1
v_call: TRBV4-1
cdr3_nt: TGCGCCAGCAGCCACCGGGACAGGGGGCTCGGGTATGAGCAGTTCTTC
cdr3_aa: CASSHRDRGLGYEQFF

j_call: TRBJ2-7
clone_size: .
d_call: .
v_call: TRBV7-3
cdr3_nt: TGTGCCAGCAGCACAGACAGATCCTACGAGCAGTACTTC
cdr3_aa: CASSTDRSYEQYF

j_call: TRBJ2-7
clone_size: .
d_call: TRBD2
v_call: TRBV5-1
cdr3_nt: TGCGCCAGCAGCTTTTCTAGCGGGGGAGGCGAGCAGTACTTC
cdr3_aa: CASSFSSGGGEQYF

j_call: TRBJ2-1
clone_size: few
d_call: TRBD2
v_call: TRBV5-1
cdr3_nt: TGCGCCAGCAGTTTAGCGGGGGGGCCTTATCATGAGCAGTTCTTC
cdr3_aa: CASSLAGGPYHEQFF

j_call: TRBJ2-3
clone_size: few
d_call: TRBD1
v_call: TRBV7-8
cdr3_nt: TGTGCCAGCAGCTTAGTAACGGGACAGCCCGTGGATACGCAGTATTTT
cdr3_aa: CASSLVTGQPVDTQYF

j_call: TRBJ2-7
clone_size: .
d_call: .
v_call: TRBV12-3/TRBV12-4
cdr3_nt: TGTGCCAGCAGTCGAGGGAGCCCCTACGAGCAGTACTTC
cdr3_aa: CASSRGSPYEQYF

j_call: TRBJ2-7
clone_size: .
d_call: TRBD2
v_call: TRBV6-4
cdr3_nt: TGTGCCAGCAGTGACTGGGGTGGGACTAGCGTCTCCTACGAGCAGTACTTC
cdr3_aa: CASSDWGGTSVSYEQYF

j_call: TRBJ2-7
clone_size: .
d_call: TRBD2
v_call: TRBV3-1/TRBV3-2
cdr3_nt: TGTGCCAGCAGCCGCAGACTAGCGGGGGGCTACGAGCAGTACTTC
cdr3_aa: CASSRRLAGGYEQYF

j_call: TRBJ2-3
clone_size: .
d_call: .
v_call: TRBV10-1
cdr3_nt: TGCGCCAGCAGTGGAGTGGACGAGGGAACAGATACGCAGTATTTT
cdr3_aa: CASSGVDEGTDTQYF

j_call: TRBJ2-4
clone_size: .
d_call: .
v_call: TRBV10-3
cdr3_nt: TGTGCCATCGGCATCGGGCCCCACGGGGGCAAAAACATTCAGTACTTC
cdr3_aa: CAIGIGPHGGKNIQYF

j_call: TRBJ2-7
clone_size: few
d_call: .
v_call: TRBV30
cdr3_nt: TGTGCCTGGACATTGTCGGTCACTTTCATCCCTCACGAGCAGTACTTC
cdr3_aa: CAWTLSVTFIPHEQYF

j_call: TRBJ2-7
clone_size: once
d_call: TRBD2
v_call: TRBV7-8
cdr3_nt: TGTGCCAGCAGCTTACGAGCGGGAGGGCTATACGAGCAGTACTTC
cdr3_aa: CASSLRAGGLYEQYF

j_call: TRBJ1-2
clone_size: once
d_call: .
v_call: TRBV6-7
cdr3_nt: .
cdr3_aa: CASSYAGNYGYTFEDYGYTF

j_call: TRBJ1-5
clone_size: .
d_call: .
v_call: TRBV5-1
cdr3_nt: TGCGCCAGCAGCCCCACCGGGGGAGATAGCAATCAGCCCCAGCATTTT
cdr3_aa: CASSPTGGDSNQPQHF